This T cell receptor beta chain derives from a study of beta chain features in type 1 diabetes. Study-level points and caveats: A moderate, significant TCRB CDR3 shortening appeared in type 1 diabetes across four CD4+ subsets. Compared with healthy donors, patients appeared to share more similar naive, central memory and regulatory TCRB repertoires. There were fewer insertions and more deletions at the VDJ junctions of type 1 diabetes patients.

Expressed TCRB transcripts were sequenced because the isolated RNA had all been reverse transcribed beforehand. An average of roughly 4 million reads was obtained for naive, central memory and regulatory T cell samples. Data came from immunoSEQ multiplex PCR; TCRdb stores just in-frame clones and leaves some out. The sample has some 350,000 clones, roughly 9.8% seen once; the top ten hold less than 0.65%. In regard to this clone: Its target is not known.

This clonotype originated in a man between 25 and 39 years old with type 1 diabetes. What was sequenced was central memory CD4+ T cells from blood.

The CDR3 here is CASSYGRGVAGLGEQYF. DNA of the CDR3: TGTGCCAGCAGTTACGGTCGGGGCGTAGCGGGATTGGGCGAGCAGTACTTC. This rearrangement joins TRBV7-2 to TRBJ2-7; 8 bases map to TRBD2. This CDR3 spans 17 amino acids. Germline V CDR1 and CDR2: SGHTA, FQGNSA. The trim removed 6 bases at V and 6 bases at J, leaving 19 bases unmatched.